Listed below are T cell receptor beta chains from one sample, sequenced in a study of identical twins. TCRdb called the 5' RACE reads again in MiXCR, with one record for every CDR3 protein. Of about 530,000 distinct CDR3 sequences in the sample, 20% to 25% were seen once. These same records also appear under a second study, on yellow fever vaccine responses in identical twins.

Input material: CD4+ T cells sorted from blood. Receptor source: a woman aged 18-30 years in good health. Both conserved end residues are part of each CDR3. The D gene is left open where the match is weak. Expanded clones are given a class, and other clones once, few, many or no size at all.

size: many; D: -; V: TRBV12-3/TRBV12-4; J: TRBJ2-3; DNA: TGTGCCAGCAGTTGGGACCTTAGCGGAGGTGGGCAGTATTTT; CDR3: CASSWDLSGGGQYF
size: few; D: -; V: TRBV29-1; J: TRBJ2-4; DNA: TGCAGCGTTGTGGGGGGTTCTGCAAACATTCAGTACTTC; CDR3: CSVVGGSANIQYF
size: -; D: -; V: TRBV5-5; J: TRBJ2-7; DNA: TGTGCCAGCAGCCTACCCCAGGGGAACGAGCAGTACTTC; CDR3: CASSLPQGNEQYF
size: -; D: -; V: TRBV12-3/TRBV12-4; J: TRBJ2-1; DNA: TGTGCCAGCAGAGTGGGAGTCAAGATACACAATGAGCAGTTCTTC; CDR3: CASRVGVKIHNEQFF
size: few; D: TRBD1; V: TRBV12-3/TRBV12-4; J: TRBJ1-4; DNA: TGTGCCAGCAGTCCACAGGGGATCGCAACTAATGAAAAACTGTTTTTT; CDR3: CASSPQGIATNEKLFF
size: -; D: -; V: TRBV2; J: TRBJ2-1; DNA: TGTGCCAGCAGTGGAGGAAAGGGACTGCTAGCGTTCTTC; CDR3: CASSGGKGLLAFF
size: -; D: -; V: TRBV12-3/TRBV12-4; J: TRBJ1-1; DNA: TGTGCCAGCAGTTTATCCCGGGCCTTCCAGAACACTGAAGCTTTCTTT; CDR3: CASSLSRAFQNTEAFF
size: few; D: TRBD1; V: TRBV9; J: TRBJ2-3; DNA: TGTGCCACCGGCGACAGGGAACAAGATACGCAGTATTTT; CDR3: CATGDREQDTQYF
size: once; D: -; V: TRBV15; J: TRBJ2-7; DNA: TGTGCCACCAGCAGCAAGAACTCCTACGAGCAGTACTTC; CDR3: CATSSKNSYEQYF
size: -; D: -; V: TRBV24-1; J: TRBJ2-2; DNA: TGTGCCACCAGTGATTTAGACACCAACACCGGGGAGCTGTTTTTT; CDR3: CATSDLDTNTGELFF
size: many; D: TRBD1; V: TRBV20-1; J: TRBJ2-2; DNA: TGCAGTGCTGAACAGGGGTGGGGGAGCACCGGGGAGCTGTTTTTT; CDR3: CSAEQGWGSTGELFF
size: few; D: TRBD2; V: TRBV7-2; J: TRBJ2-5; DNA: TGTGCCAGCAGCGTTAGCGGGACTCAAGAGACCCAGTACTTC; CDR3: CASSVSGTQETQYF
size: -; D: TRBD1; V: TRBV29-1; J: TRBJ2-7; DNA: TGCAGCGTTTTTGGGGACAGGGCGGGCGAGCAGTACTTC; CDR3: CSVFGDRAGEQYF
size: -; D: -; V: TRBV5-1; J: TRBJ1-5; DNA: TGCGCCAGCAGCTTGGGTGGGTTTAGCAATCAGCCCCAGCATTTT; CDR3: CASSLGGFSNQPQHF
size: -; D: -; V: TRBV2; J: TRBJ2-1; DNA: TGTGCCAGCAGTGAGGGAGAGGTGTACAATGAGCAGTTCTTC; CDR3: CASSEGEVYNEQFF
size: -; D: -; V: TRBV20-1; J: TRBJ2-1; DNA: TGCAGTGCTAGAGACGGCGGGAACTCCTACAATGAGCAGTTCTTC; CDR3: CSARDGGNSYNEQFF
size: -; D: -; V: TRBV12-3/TRBV12-4; J: TRBJ2-6; DNA: TGTGCCAGCAGTTTATTGTCCTTCTCTGGGGCCAACGTCCTGACTTTC; CDR3: CASSLLSFSGANVLTF